This TCR beta chain was documented in a study of T cells after yellow fever vaccination. Study details: Where fractions had low cell numbers, libraries were prepared from them with the SMART-Seq v4 Ultra Low Input RNA kit. Overall study results and limits: After the booster, 96% of CD4 and 75% to 90% of CD8 primary-response clones were re-detected.

In the case of this clonotype: The antigen is unknown.

V was trimmed by 3 bases and J by 0 bases, leaving 9 bases between them. CDR1 and CDR2 (germline): MGHRA, YSYEKL. The CDR3 is 14 amino acids. Each CDR3 protein is one row after TCRdb ran MiXCR on the 5' RACE reads. Here the sample spans 120,000 or so distinct CDR3 sequences, around 15% being singletons. The material was CD8+ T cells sorted from PBMCs, obtained 5 days after the yellow fever booster vaccination. The clonotype originates from a man between 18 and 35 years old who received the YFV17D yellow fever vaccine. The chain uses TRBV4-1 and TRBJ2-7; the D gene is possibly TRBD1 (6 bases). The CDR3 coding sequence is TGCGCCAGCAGCCATACGACAGGCTCCTACGAGCAGTACTTC. Protein sequence: CASSHTTGSYEQYF.